The 18 T cell receptor beta chains below all came from one sample that was sequenced in a study of blood T cell repertoires in COVID-19. Data came from immunoSEQ multiplex PCR; TCRdb stores just in-frame clones and leaves some out. Of under 150,000 clones in the sample, roughly 85% are singletons; the top ten hold just over 5.5%. Sequencing input: peripheral blood. The receptors were gathered from a woman aged 55 to 70 with COVID-19, enrolled during active disease.

The chain joins TRBV29-1 to TRBJ1-1; D possibly corresponds to TRBD1 (5 bases). V gave up 6 bases and J gave up 4 bases, with 21 bases separating them. Germline V gives CDR1 SQVTM, CDR2 ANQGSEA. This CDR3 has 15 amino acids. CDR3 nucleotides: TGCAGCGTCGGGGGAATAGAGATCTCTCTCACTGAAGCTTTCTTT. It encodes CSVGGIEISLTEAFF.

This chain links TRBV9 with TRBJ2-3; D may be TRBD2 (6 bases). Germline V gene lookup returns CDR1 SGDLS and CDR2 YYNGEE. V dropped 0 bases and J dropped 6 bases, with 17 bases sitting between them. The CDR3 has 16 residues. CDR3 amino acids: CASSVVGDFLRDTQYF. The DNA of the CDR3 is TGTGCCAGCAGCGTAGTCGGGGACTTCCTCCGCGATACGCAGTATTTT. The whole variable domain, remainder taken from reference TRBV9 and TRBJ2-3, is DSGVTQTPKHLITATGQRVTLRCSPRSGDLSVYWYQQSLDQGLQFLIQYYNGEERAKGNILERFSAQQFPDLHSELNLSSLELGDSALYFCASSVVGDFLRDTQYFGPGTRLTVL.

DNA for the CDR3: TGTGCCAGCAGCCTCTCCGGGACAGGGACAGATACGCAGTATTTT. It codes for CASSLSGTGTDTQYF. V gene TRBV9 combines with J gene TRBJ2-3; 9 bases line up with TRBD1. V lost 4 bases, J lost 3 bases, and 6 bases stayed unmatched. The CDR3 is 15 residues long. The V gene's germline CDR1 is SGDLS and CDR2 YYNGEE.

J is TRBJ1-2 and V is TRBV29-1; a weak D match, TRBD1 (5 bases). Germline CDR1 SQVTM, CDR2 ANQGSEA. The CDR3 sequence is 16 residues long. Trimming took off 2 bases at V and 6 bases at J, with 22 bases between the two ends. The CDR3 DNA reads TGCAGCGTTGAATTGGCGACCGGACATCTATCAGATGGCTACACCTTC. Protein product: CSVELATGHLSDGYTF.

V gene TRBV7-2 combines with J gene TRBJ1-3, with 8 bases fitting TRBD1. The ends lost 5 bases at V and 0 bases at J; junction bases unmatched: 12. This CDR3 is built from 18 residues. CDR1 and CDR2 from the germline V gene are SGHTA and FQGNSA. CDR3 nucleotide sequence: TGTGCCAGCAGCCCGTTCGGGACAGGACGTTACTCTGGAAACACCATATATTTT. It specifies CASSPFGTGRYSGNTIYF. The complete variable domain, with remaining parts taken from reference TRBV7-2 and TRBJ1-3, reads GAGVSQSPSNKVTEKGKDVELRCDPISGHTALYWYRQSLGQGLEFLIYFQGNSAPDKSGLPSDRFSAERTGGSVSTLTIQRTQQEDSAVYLCASSPFGTGRYSGNTIYFGEGSWLTVV.

The chain carries TRBV19 and TRBJ1-1; D remains ambiguous. This CDR3 has 17 residues. V dropped 5 bases and J dropped 3 bases, with 22 bases sitting between them. Germline V gives CDR1 LNHDA, CDR2 SQIVND (reference sequence). The CDR3 region has the DNA TGTGCCAGTAGTGCCCCCGGGGATGCCTTACGTGACACTGAAGCTTTCTTT. As protein: CASSAPGDALRDTEAFF.

V is TRBV24-1 and J is TRBJ1-5, with 7 bases identical to TRBD1. The V segment lost 4 bases and the J segment 4 bases; nucleotides outside the gene matches: 9. The CDR3 covers 16 residues. Germline assignment: CDR1 KGHDR and CDR2 SFDVKD. CDR3 in amino acids: CATSDHLTGKNQPQHF. CDR3 nucleotide sequence: TGTGCCACCAGTGACCACTTGACAGGGAAGAATCAGCCCCAGCATTTT.

The gene calls are TRBV18 and TRBJ2-7; 10 bases align to TRBD1. The germline CDR1 and CDR2 sequences are KGHSH and LQKENI. V gave up 1 base and J gave up 0 bases; unmatched junction bases: 3. This CDR3 comprises 16 residues. The CDR3 coding sequence is TGTGCCAGCTCACCACGACAGGGGGCTCACTCCTACGAGCAGTACTTC. As protein: CASSPRQGAHSYEQYF.

The chain recombines TRBV30 with TRBJ1-2; no definite D call. CDR3 size: 11 residues. Germline V gives CDR1 GTSNPN, CDR2 SVGIG (reference sequence). Deletions cut 2 bases from V and 5 bases from J, with 6 bases between. CDR3 coding DNA: TGTGCCTGGAGTTCCCTATATGGCTACACCTTC. This sequence encodes CAWSSLYGYTF.

The chain is built from TRBV4-2 and TRBJ2-7; D is perhaps TRBD2 (5 bases). V was clipped by 1 base and J by 0 bases, with 19 bases between them. Germline CDR1 LGHNA, CDR2 YNFKEQ. This CDR3 has 18 residues. CDR3 in amino acids: CASSQGLGRTRDSYEQYF. The CDR3 bases are TGTGCCAGCAGCCAAGGACTCGGGCGTACGAGGGACTCCTACGAGCAGTACTTC.

Written as DNA, the CDR3 is TGTGCCAGCAGCTTAGATTTTGGACAGGCTTCGGAAGGCTACACCTTC. The encoded protein is CASSLDFGQASEGYTF. V usage is TRBV7-2 and J usage is TRBJ1-2, with TRBD1 identical over 7 bases. Germline V gene data show CDR1 as SGHTA and CDR2 as FQGNSA. This CDR3 is 16 amino acids long. V lost 1 base and J lost 8; bases outside the gene matches: 13.

The V and J genes are TRBV30 and TRBJ2-1; 11 bases are shared with TRBD2. The CDR3 covers 17 residues. Germline lookup yields CDR1 GTSNPN and CDR2 SVGIG (reference sequence). The V gene end was trimmed by 5 bases and the J gene end by 0 bases; junction bases not matched to a gene: 9. This CDR3 is CAWSGLADASSYNEQFF. The DNA of the CDR3 is TGTGCCTGGTCGGGACTAGCGGACGCTAGCTCCTACAATGAGCAGTTCTTC.

V usage is TRBV6-5 and J usage is TRBJ1-1, with 10 bases identical to TRBD1. The CDR3 runs 13 residues. Germline V gene data show CDR1 as MNHEY and CDR2 as SVGAGI. Germline trimming cut 8 bases from V and 1 base from J; bases unmatched to any gene: 1. CDR3 in DNA: TGTGCCAGCCGGACAGGGGGGAACACTGAAGCTTTCTTT. Encoded protein: CASRTGGNTEAFF.

This rearrangement joins TRBV27 to TRBJ1-1; 8 bases line up with TRBD1. CDR1 and CDR2 (germline): MNHEY, SMNVEV (reference sequence). V dropped 2 bases and J dropped 4; count of bases not matched to a gene: 6. There are 15 residues in the CDR3. For the CDR3, the DNA is TGTGCCAGCAGTTTAACCAGGGGGCTGTTCACTGAAGCTTTCTTT. Its protein product is CASSLTRGLFTEAFF.

The V and J genes are TRBV5-1 and TRBJ1-3; TRBD1 aligns across 7 bases. This CDR3 has 15 amino acids. Germline-derived CDR1 and CDR2 are SGHRS and YFSETQ. The trim removed 4 bases at V and 2 bases at J, leaving 6 bases unmatched. CDR3 DNA: TGCGCCAGCAGCCAACAGGGGCCCCCTGGAAACACCATATATTTT. Translating it yields CASSQQGPPGNTIYF.

The chain combines TRBV5-1 with TRBJ1-4; 8 nucleotides line up with TRBD1. The trim removed 2 bases at V and 8 bases at J, leaving 11 bases unmatched. The germline V gene encodes CDR1 SGHRS and CDR2 YFSETQ. The CDR3 has 16 amino acids. This CDR3 reads CASSFFNPDRGEKLFF. Written as DNA, the CDR3 is TGCGCCAGCAGCTTTTTTAATCCCGACAGGGGCGAAAAACTGTTTTTT. Using reference TRBV5-1 and TRBJ1-4 for the parts outside the CDR3, the full variable domain is KAGVTQTPRYLIKTRGQQVTLSCSPISGHRSVSWYQQTPGQGLQFLFEYFSETQRNKGNFPGRFSGRQFSNSRSEMNVSTLELGDSALYLCASSFFNPDRGEKLFFGSGTQLSVL.

A word on this clone: The junction and the germline gene differ at one end; a read error may be behind it. The chain joins TRBV24-1 to TRBJ2-7; 9 bases align to TRBD1. CDR1 and CDR2 from the germline V gene are KGHDR and SFDVKD. The CDR3 is 9 residues long. CDR3 DNA: TGTGCCACCACCGGGACAGGGATCTTC. Its protein is CATTGTGIF.

The genes are TRBV6-5 and TRBJ1-4, with TRBD1 matching over 9 bases. The CDR3 consists of 13 residues. CDR1 and CDR2 (germline): MNHEY, SVGAGI. J lost 7 bases, V lost 6 bases, and 3 bases had no gene match. This chain's CDR3 is CASRLQGAEKLFF. DNA of the CDR3: TGTGCCAGCAGGCTACAGGGGGCTGAAAAACTGTTTTTT.